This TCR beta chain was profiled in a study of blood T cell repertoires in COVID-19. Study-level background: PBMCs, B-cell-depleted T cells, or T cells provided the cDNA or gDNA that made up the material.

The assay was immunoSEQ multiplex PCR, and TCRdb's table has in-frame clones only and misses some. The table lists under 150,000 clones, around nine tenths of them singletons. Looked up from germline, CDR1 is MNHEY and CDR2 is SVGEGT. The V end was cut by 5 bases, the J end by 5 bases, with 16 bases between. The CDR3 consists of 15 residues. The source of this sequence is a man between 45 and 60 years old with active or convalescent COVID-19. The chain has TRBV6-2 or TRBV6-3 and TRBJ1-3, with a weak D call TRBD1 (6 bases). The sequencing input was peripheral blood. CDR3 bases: TGTGCCAGCAGTACCGAACAGGGAAGGAGAAACACCATATATTTT. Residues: CASSTEQGRRNTIYF.